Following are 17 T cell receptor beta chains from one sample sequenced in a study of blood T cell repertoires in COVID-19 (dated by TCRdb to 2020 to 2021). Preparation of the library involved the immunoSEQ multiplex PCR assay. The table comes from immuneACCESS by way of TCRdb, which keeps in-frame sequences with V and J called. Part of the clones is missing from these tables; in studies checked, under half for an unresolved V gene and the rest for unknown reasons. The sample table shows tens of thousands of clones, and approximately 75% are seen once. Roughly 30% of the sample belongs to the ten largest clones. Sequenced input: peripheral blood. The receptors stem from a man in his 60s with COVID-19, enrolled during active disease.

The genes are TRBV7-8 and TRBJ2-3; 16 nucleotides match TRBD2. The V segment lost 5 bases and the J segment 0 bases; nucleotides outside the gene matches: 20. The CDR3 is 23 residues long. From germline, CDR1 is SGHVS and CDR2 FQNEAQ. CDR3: CASSPGGPGLAGGPDLSTDTQYF. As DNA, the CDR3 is TGTGCCAGCAGCCCCGGGGGTCCGGGACTAGCGGGGGGGCCCGATTTAAGCACAGATACGCAGTATTTT.

Here the CDR3 reads CASSSALRGPWTEAFF. The CDR3 DNA reads TGTGCCAGCAGTTCGGCGCTCAGGGGCCCCTGGACTGAAGCTTTCTTT. This chain uses TRBV27 with TRBJ1-1; D is possibly TRBD1 (6 bases). CDR1 is MNHEY and CDR2 is SMNVEV in the germline V gene (reference sequence). The CDR3 spans 16 residues. The V gene lost 4 bases and the J gene lost 5 bases, with 20 bases spanning the gap.

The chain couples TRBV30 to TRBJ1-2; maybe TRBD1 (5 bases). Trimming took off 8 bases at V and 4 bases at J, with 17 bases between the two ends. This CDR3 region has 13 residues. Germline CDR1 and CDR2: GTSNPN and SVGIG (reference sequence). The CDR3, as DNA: TGTGCCATTGAAATGGGGCAGAGCTATGGCTACACCTTC. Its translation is CAIEMGQSYGYTF.

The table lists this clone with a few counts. The CDR3, as DNA: TGTGCCAGCAGCTTGGACAGGGCGGCCACTGAAGCTTTCTTT. It is translated as CASSLDRAATEAFF. The chain combines TRBV5-4 with TRBJ1-1; D is possibly TRBD1 (6 bases). The CDR3 contains 14 residues. Per germline, CDR1 SGHNT and CDR2 YYREEE (reference sequence). With 0 bases removed from V and 4 bases from J, the gap between germline ends came to 10 bases. The full variable domain, in which reference TRBV5-4 and TRBJ1-1 provide the parts outside the CDR3, is ETGVTQSPTHLIKTRGQQVTLRCSSQSGHNTVSWYQQALGQGPQFIFQYYREEENGRGNFPPRFSGLQFPNYSSELNVNALELDDSALYLCASSLDRAATEAFFGQGTRLTVV.

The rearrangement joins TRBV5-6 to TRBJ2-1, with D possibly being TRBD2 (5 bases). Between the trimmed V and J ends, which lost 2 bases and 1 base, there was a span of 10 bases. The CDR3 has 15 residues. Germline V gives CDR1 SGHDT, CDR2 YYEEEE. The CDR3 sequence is CASSFGGSSYNEQFF. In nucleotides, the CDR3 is TGTGCCAGCAGCTTTGGCGGGTCATCCTACAATGAGCAGTTCTTC.

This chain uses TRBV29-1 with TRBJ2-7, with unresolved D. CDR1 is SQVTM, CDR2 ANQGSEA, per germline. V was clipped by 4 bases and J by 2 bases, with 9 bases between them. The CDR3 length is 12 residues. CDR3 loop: CSVGPGAYEQYF. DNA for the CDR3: TGCAGCGTTGGCCCCGGAGCCTACGAGCAGTACTTC.

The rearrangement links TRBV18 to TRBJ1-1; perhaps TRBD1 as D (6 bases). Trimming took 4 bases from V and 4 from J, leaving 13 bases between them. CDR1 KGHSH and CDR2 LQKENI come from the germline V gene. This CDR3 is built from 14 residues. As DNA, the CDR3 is TGTGCCAGCTCACGGGGGGGCCTTGGCACTGAAGCTTTCTTT. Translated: CASSRGGLGTEAFF.

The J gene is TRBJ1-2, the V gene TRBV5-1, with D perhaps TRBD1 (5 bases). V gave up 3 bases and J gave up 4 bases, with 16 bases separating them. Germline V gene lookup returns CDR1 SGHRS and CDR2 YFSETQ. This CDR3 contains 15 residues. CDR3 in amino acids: CASSSLGHSIYGYTF. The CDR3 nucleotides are TGCGCCAGCAGCTCGTTAGGACATAGCATCTATGGCTACACCTTC.

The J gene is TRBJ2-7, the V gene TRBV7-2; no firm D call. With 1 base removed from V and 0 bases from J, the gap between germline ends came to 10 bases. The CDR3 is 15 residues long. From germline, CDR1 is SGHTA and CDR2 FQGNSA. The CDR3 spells CASSLGSDFSYEQYF. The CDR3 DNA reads TGTGCCAGCAGCTTAGGTTCAGATTTCTCCTACGAGCAGTACTTC.

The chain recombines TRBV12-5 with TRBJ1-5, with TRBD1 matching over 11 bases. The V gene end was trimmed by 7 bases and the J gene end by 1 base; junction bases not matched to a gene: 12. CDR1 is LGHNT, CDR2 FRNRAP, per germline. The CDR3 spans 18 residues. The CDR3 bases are TGTGCTAGTGACTCGGGACAGGGGGGACCCTCGAGCAATCAGCCCCAGCATTTT. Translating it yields CASDSGQGGPSSNQPQHF.

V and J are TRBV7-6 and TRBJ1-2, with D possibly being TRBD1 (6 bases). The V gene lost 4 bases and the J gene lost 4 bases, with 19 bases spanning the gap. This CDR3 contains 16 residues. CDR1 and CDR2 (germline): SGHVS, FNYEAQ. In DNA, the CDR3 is TGTGCCAGCAGCTCCGCGGGGAGAGGGGGGGGCTATGGCTACACCTTC. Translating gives CASSSAGRGGGYGYTF.

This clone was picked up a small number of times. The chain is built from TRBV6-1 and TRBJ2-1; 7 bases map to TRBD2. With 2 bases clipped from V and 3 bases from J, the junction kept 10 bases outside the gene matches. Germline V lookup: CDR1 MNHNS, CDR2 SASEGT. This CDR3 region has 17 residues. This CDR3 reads CASSERGREGYYNEQFF. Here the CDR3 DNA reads TGTGCCAGCAGTGAAAGGGGTAGGGAGGGATACTACAATGAGCAGTTCTTC.

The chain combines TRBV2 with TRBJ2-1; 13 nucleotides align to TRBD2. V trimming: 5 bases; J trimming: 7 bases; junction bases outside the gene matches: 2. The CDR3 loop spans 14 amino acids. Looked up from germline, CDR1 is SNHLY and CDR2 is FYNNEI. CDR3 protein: CASSPGLAGNEQFF. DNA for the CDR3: TGTGCCAGCAGTCCGGGACTAGCGGGAAATGAGCAGTTCTTC.

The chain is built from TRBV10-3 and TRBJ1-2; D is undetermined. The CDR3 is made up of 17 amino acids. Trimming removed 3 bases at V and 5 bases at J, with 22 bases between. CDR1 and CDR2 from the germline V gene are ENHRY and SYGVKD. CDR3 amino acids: CAISEQQNSHAFYGYTF. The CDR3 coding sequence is TGTGCCATCAGTGAACAGCAGAACAGCCACGCATTTTATGGCTACACCTTC.

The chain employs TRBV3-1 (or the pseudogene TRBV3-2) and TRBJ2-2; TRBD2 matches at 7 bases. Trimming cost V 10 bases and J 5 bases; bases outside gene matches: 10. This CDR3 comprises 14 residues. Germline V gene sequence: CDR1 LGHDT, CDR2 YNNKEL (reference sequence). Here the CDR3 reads CATSRGEGTGELFF. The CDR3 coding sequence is TGTGCCACCTCCCGCGGGGAGGGGACCGGGGAGCTGTTTTTT.

The chain's CDR3 is CASSYSQRTNGNTIYF. The CDR3 DNA follows: TGTGCCAGCAGTTACTCCCAGAGGACAAACGGAAACACCATATATTTT. The gene calls are TRBV6-5 and TRBJ1-3; D is perhaps TRBD1 (5 bases). The CDR3 contains 16 residues. V was pared by 0 bases and J by 4 bases, with 13 bases between. Germline V gives CDR1 MNHEY, CDR2 SVGAGI.

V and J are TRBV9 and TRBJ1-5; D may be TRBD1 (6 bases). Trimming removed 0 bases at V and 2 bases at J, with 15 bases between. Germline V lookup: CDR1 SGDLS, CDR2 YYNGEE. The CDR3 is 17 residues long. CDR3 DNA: TGTGCCAGCAGCGTAGGGCCGGGGGGCCTTGGCAATCAGCCCCAGCATTTT. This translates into CASSVGPGGLGNQPQHF.